This T cell receptor beta chain was identified in a study of control samples from healthy donors and cancer patients. Clones were read by immunoSEQ multiplex PCR, and TCRdb kept only the in-frame ones, dropping some. Seen in this sample are 150,000 to 200,000 clones; the ten most common clones hold approximately 2.2%. Trimming cost V 3 bases and J 2 bases, with 15 bases left between them. The CDR3 is 15 residues long. Germline lookup yields CDR1 DFQATT and CDR2 SNEGSKA (reference sequence). This clonotype originated in a woman younger than 45 in good health. What was sequenced was blood. The chain employs TRBV20-1 and TRBJ2-3, with a weak D call TRBD2 (7 bases). The CDR3 loop is CSASVGGLNTDTQYF. CDR3 bases: TGCAGTGCTAGTGTGGGGGGGCTTAACACAGATACGCAGTATTTT.